Presented here are 13 T cell receptor beta chains from one specimen sequenced in a study of shared clonotypes between healthy human individuals. Produced via immunoSEQ multiplex PCR; TCRdb's table is partial and in-frame only. The sample consists of 2 million to 2.5 million clones, approximately 95% of them appearing once. Material for sequencing was naive CD4+ T cells from PBMCs. Regarding subset: CD45RA+ positively selected. All receptors derive from a man between 18 and 29 years old in good health. Some clones in this sample may be carry-over from other donors' samples.

CDR3 nucleotide sequence: TGTGCCAGCACCCCGACAGGGGTCCAAGAGACCCAGTACTTC. Its protein is CASTPTGVQETQYF. V usage is TRBV9 and J usage is TRBJ2-5; 8 nucleotides line up with TRBD1. The CDR3 spans 14 residues. In germline, CDR1 is SGDLS, CDR2 YYNGEE. V was clipped by 6 bases and J by 1 base; unmatched bases: 5. The variable domain in full, with the rest retrieved from reference TRBV9 and TRBJ2-5, is DSGVTQTPKHLITATGQRVTLRCSPRSGDLSVYWYQQSLDQGLQFLIQYYNGEERAKGNILERFSAQQFPDLHSELNLSSLELGDSALYFCASTPTGVQETQYFGPGTRLLVL.

The chain carries TRBV7-2 and TRBJ1-1; D unclear. There are 14 residues in the CDR3. Germline V lookup: CDR1 SGHTA, CDR2 FQGNSA. Trimming removed 1 base at V and 6 bases at J, with 12 bases between. CDR3: CASSLVRSEAEAFF. In nucleotides, the CDR3 is TGTGCCAGCAGCTTAGTGAGAAGTGAAGCTGAAGCTTTCTTT.

The rearrangement uses TRBV5-1 and TRBJ2-3; 10 bases align to TRBD2. The CDR3 runs 20 residues. Germline CDR1 is SGHRS and CDR2 is YFSETQ. The V gene end was trimmed by 2 bases and the J gene end by 1 base; junction bases not matched to a gene: 16. For the CDR3, the DNA is TGCGCCAGCAGCTTACTCGGGACAACCGGAGGACTAGCGGGCACAGATACGCAGTATTTT. It is translated as CASSLLGTTGGLAGTDTQYF.

V usage is TRBV5-1 and J usage is TRBJ2-7; the match to TRBD1 covers 10 bases. The CDR3 is 15 amino acids. With 4 bases clipped from V and 6 bases from J, the junction kept 10 bases outside the gene matches. CDR1 SGHRS and CDR2 YFSETQ come from the germline V gene. This CDR3 is CASSTDRGPFGEQYF. CDR3 bases: TGCGCCAGCAGCACCGACAGGGGGCCGTTTGGCGAGCAGTACTTC.

The V and J genes are TRBV6-5 and TRBJ2-5; D possibly uses TRBD1 or TRBD2 (5 bases each). This CDR3 is 15 amino acids long. Trimming stripped 0 bases from V and 4 bases from J, with 12 bases between. CDR1 and CDR2 from the germline V gene are MNHEY and SVGAGI. CDR3 coding DNA: TGTGCCAGCAGTTACTCGGCAGGGAGAGGAGAGACCCAGTACTTC. It yields the protein CASSYSAGRGETQYF.

V is TRBV7-9 and J is TRBJ1-5, with a possible D match to TRBD1 (6 bases). The V end was cut by 5 bases, the J end by 0 bases, with 8 bases between. Looked up from germline, CDR1 is SEHNR and CDR2 is FQNEAQ (reference sequence). The CDR3 sequence is 14 residues long. The CDR3 spells CASSPGHSNQPQHF. Written as DNA, the CDR3 is TGTGCCAGCAGCCCGGGACATAGCAATCAGCCCCAGCATTTT.

The chain links TRBV15 to TRBJ2-5; D gene ambiguous. V shed 1 base and J shed 5 bases, with 11 bases lying between them. Germline assignment: CDR1 LNHNV and CDR2 YYDKDF (reference sequence). CDR3 length equals 14 residues. The CDR3 is CATSRGRKRETQYF. The CDR3 nucleotides read TGTGCCACCAGCAGAGGAAGGAAAAGGGAGACCCAGTACTTC. Supplemented by reference TRBV15 and TRBJ2-5, the full variable domain reads DAMVIQNPRYQVTQFGKPVTLSCSQTLNHNVMYWYQQKSSQAPKLLFHYYDKDFNNEADTPDNFQSRRPNTSFCFLDIRSPGLGDTAMYLCATSRGRKRETQYFGPGTRLLVL.

The chain employs TRBV4-1 and TRBJ1-1; perhaps TRBD1 as D (5 bases). V dropped 0 bases and J dropped 4 bases, with 12 bases sitting between them. CDR3 length: 15 residues. Germline V CDR1 and CDR2: MGHRA, YSYEKL. The CDR3 region is CASSQDWGGVTEAFF. The CDR3 bases are TGCGCCAGCAGCCAAGATTGGGGGGGTGTCACTGAAGCTTTCTTT.

This clone appeared a single time. This chain links TRBV4-1 with TRBJ2-7; the match to TRBD2 covers 13 bases. The length of the CDR3 is 17 residues. Trimming at V came to 0 bases and at J to 4 bases, leaving 6 bases not matched to a gene. The germline CDR1 and CDR2 sequences are MGHRA and YSYEKL. The CDR3 protein is CASSQDHLGLAGYEQYF. CDR3 in DNA: TGCGCCAGCAGCCAAGATCACTTGGGACTAGCGGGATACGAGCAGTACTTC.

This clone is a singleton in its sample. The chain links TRBV27 to TRBJ1-5; 8 bases fit TRBD1. The germline V gene encodes CDR1 MNHEY and CDR2 SMNVEV (reference sequence). CDR3 size: 15 residues. The V segment lost 3 bases and the J segment 2 bases; nucleotides outside the gene matches: 3. For the CDR3, the DNA is TGTGCCAGCAGTTTCGACAGGGGAGGCAATCAGCCCCAGCATTTT. Its protein is CASSFDRGGNQPQHF.

This sequence joins TRBV19 and TRBJ2-7; D is possibly TRBD2 (6 bases). Trimming stripped 3 bases from V and 3 bases from J, with 15 bases between. The CDR3 is 15 amino acids. Germline loops: CDR1 LNHDA, CDR2 SQIVND (reference sequence). CDR3 loop: CASSITGRDIYEQYF. CDR3 coding DNA: TGTGCCAGTAGTATCACCGGGAGAGATATCTACGAGCAGTACTTC.

This clone was seen a handful of times. Additional DNA sequences in this sample encode the identical CDR3. The gene calls are TRBV6-1 and TRBJ2-3, with unresolved D. The CDR3 consists of 12 residues. Germline V gene lookup returns CDR1 MNHNS and CDR2 SASEGT. V gave up 6 bases and J gave up 4 bases, with 8 bases separating them. The CDR3 DNA reads as TGTGCCAGCAGCGATCCGCCAGATACGCAGTATTTT. Its translation: CASSDPPDTQYF.

This clone turned up a few times. V and J are TRBV5-1 and TRBJ1-2; the D is unclear. The CDR3 totals 13 residues. Germline V CDR1 and CDR2: SGHRS, YFSETQ. V was clipped by 2 bases and J by 3 bases, with 8 bases between them. DNA for the CDR3: TGCGCCAGCAGCTTTTCAGAAGACTATGGCTACACCTTC. This sequence encodes CASSFSEDYGYTF.